The source of this TCR beta chain is a study of T cell repertoires in cytomegalovirus infection. The overall study: CMV epitopes, recently identified HLA-C-restricted and well-studied HLA-B-restricted, were used. A matching HLA type, together with CMV infection, was signaled by public TCR beta signatures.

TCRdb re-derived calls from the reads in MiXCR, one entry per CDR3 protein. The sample contains around 900,000 distinct CDR3 sequences, approximately 33% of which appear only once. This clonotype has at least ten counts. Antigen specificity is unknown. The CDR3 covers 14 residues. Germline V gene sequence: CDR1 MNHNS, CDR2 SASEGT. The germline V and J ends were trimmed by 5 bases and 4 bases, with 14 bases remaining between them. Study conclusions and caveats: Dominant in the ex vivo response were TCR beta clonotypes restricted by HLA-C and specific for CMV.

This receptor was obtained from a human donor in good health (CMV status not recorded). Some clones in this sample may be carry-over from other donors' samples. This specimen was cultured CD8+ T cells from PBMCs, taken from culture after CMV antigen stimulation. The J gene is TRBJ1-1, the V gene TRBV6-1; D not resolved. CDR3 nucleotides: TGTGCCAGCAGTACCGGAGCCCCGGCCACTGAAGCTTTCTTT. It is translated as CASSTGAPATEAFF.